This T cell receptor beta chain was recovered during a study of prognosis after radiotherapy for stage I lung cancer. As for the study in general: The study recorded squamous cell carcinoma in about 7 patients and adenocarcinoma in twelve. Post-radiotherapy, distant metastases were observed in a handful of patients (median about 7 months), whereas no significant progression was observed in over twelve.

Findings and limits, study-wide: Gene usage, both TRBV and TRBJ, reportedly differed between patients with metastases and patients without them.

With two-round multiplex PCR, TCR beta CDR3 sequences were amplified from genomic DNA. Primers were specific to each TRBV and TRBJ gene in first-round PCR. TCRdb analysed the multiplex PCR reads with MiXCR anew, one entry per CDR3 protein. The repertoire has approximately 17,000 distinct CDR3 sequences, 29% of them found once; the top ten carry approximately 31%. The authors drew six milliliters of peripheral blood at each of two time points. This clonotype was seen ten or more times. Its antigen is unknown. The V gene lost 2 bases and the J gene lost 3 bases, with 4 bases spanning the gap. This CDR3 is 13 amino acids long. In germline, CDR1 is LNHDA, CDR2 SQIVND (reference sequence).

The sample consisted of PBMCs, taken before or after stereotactic body radiation therapy (not recorded which). This receptor was obtained from a donor aged 50 or older with non-small cell lung cancer. The chain joins TRBV19 to TRBJ2-2; D unresolved. The CDR3 nucleotides read TGTGCCAGTAGTATACTGCACACCGGGGAGCTGTTTTTT. Residues: CASSILHTGELFF.